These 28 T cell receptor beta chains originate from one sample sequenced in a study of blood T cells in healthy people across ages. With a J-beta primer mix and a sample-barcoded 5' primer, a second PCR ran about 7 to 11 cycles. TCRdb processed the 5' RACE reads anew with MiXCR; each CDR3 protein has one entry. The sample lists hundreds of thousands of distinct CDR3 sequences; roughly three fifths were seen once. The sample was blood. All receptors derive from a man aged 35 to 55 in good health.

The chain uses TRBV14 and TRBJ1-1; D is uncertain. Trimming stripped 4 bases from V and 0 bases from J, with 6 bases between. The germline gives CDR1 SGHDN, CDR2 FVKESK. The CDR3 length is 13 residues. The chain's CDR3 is CASSRTLNTEAFF. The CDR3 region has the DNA TGTGCCAGCAGCCGTACATTGAACACTGAAGCTTTCTTT.

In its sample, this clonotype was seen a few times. As DNA, the CDR3 is TGTGCCAGCAGCCCCAGTGTCGGCAGGGTTACGAATGAGCAGTACTTC. Translated, it gives CASSPSVGRVTNEQYF. The chain couples TRBV7-2 to TRBJ2-1, with D tentatively TRBD1 (5 bases). The end of the DNA fits TRBJ2-7 better, so the J call may be wrong. The CDR3 consists of 16 residues. Germline-derived CDR1 and CDR2 are SGHTA and FQGNSA.

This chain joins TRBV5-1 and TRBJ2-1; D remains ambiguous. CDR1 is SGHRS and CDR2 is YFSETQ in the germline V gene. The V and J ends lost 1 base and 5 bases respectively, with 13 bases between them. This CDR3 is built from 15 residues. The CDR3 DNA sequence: TGCGCCAGCAGCTTGCTAGTCGGGTCCCACAATGAGCAGTTCTTC. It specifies CASSLLVGSHNEQFF.

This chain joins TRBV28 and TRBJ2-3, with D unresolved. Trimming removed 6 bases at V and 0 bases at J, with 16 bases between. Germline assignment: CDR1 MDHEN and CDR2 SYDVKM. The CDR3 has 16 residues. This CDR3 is CASSFEPETSTDTQYF. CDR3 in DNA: TGTGCCAGCAGCTTTGAGCCTGAAACTAGCACAGATACGCAGTATTTT.

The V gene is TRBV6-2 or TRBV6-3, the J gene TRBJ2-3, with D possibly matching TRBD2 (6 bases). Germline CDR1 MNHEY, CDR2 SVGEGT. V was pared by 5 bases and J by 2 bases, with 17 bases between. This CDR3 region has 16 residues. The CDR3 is CASSGRDVGSTDTQYF. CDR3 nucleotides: TGTGCCAGCAGTGGGCGGGACGTCGGATCCACAGATACGCAGTATTTT.

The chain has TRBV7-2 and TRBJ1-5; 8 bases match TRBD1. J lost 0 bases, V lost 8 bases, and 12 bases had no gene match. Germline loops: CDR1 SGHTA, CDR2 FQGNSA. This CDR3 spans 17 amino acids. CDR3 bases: TGTGCCAGCGGACAGGGTTTTGGGGCATATAGCAATCAGCCCCAGCATTTT. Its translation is CASGQGFGAYSNQPQHF. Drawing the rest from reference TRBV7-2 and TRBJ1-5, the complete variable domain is GAGVSQSPSNKVTEKGKDVELRCDPISGHTALYWYRQSLGQGLEFLIYFQGNSAPDKSGLPSDRFSAERTGGSVSTLTIQRTQQEDSAVYLCASGQGFGAYSNQPQHFGDGTRLSIL.

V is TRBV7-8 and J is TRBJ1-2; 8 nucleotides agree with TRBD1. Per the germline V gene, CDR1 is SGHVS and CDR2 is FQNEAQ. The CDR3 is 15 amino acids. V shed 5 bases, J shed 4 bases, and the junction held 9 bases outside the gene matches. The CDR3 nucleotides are TGTGCCAGCAGCGCTGGACAGGGCTTGAGCTATGGCTACACCTTC. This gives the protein CASSAGQGLSYGYTF.

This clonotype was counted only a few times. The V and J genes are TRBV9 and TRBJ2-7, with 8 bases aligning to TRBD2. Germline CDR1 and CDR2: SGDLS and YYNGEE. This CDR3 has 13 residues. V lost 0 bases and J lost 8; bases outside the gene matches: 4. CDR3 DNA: TGTGCCAGCAGCGTAGCACTAGCGGATAAGCAGTACTTC. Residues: CASSVALADKQYF.

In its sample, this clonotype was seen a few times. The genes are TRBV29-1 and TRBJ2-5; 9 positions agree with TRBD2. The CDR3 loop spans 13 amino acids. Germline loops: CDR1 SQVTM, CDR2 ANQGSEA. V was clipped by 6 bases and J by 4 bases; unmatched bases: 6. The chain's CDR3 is CSVPGTSRETQYF. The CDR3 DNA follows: TGCAGCGTCCCCGGGACTAGCCGAGAGACCCAGTACTTC.

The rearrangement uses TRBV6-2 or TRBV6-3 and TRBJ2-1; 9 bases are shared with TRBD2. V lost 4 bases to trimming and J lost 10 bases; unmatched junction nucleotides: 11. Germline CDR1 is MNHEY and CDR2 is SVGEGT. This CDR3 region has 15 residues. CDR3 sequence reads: CASSFGLAGIGEQFF. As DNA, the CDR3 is TGTGCCAGCAGTTTCGGGCTAGCGGGAATTGGAGAGCAGTTCTTC.

CDR3 sequence: CASSLWPGGTDTQYF. The CDR3, as DNA: TGTGCCAGCAGCTTATGGCCAGGGGGCACAGATACGCAGTATTTT. The chain employs TRBV7-2 and TRBJ2-3; tentatively, D is TRBD1 (6 bases). In germline, CDR1 is SGHTA, CDR2 FQGNSA. The CDR3 length is 15 residues. Trimming removed 2 bases from V and 1 base from J, with 10 bases in between.

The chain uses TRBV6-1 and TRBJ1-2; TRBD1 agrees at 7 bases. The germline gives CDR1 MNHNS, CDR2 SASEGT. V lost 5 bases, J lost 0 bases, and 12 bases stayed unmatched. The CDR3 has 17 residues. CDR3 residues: CASSRQGIGGANYGYTF. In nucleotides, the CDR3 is TGTGCCAGCAGTCGACAGGGAATTGGTGGAGCTAACTATGGCTACACCTTC.

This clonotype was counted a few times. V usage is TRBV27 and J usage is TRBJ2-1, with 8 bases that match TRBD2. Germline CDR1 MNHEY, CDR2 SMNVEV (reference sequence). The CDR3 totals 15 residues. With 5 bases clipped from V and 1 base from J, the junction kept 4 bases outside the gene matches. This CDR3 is CASSHGTSSYNEQFF. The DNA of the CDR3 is TGTGCCAGCAGTCATGGGACTAGTTCCTACAATGAGCAGTTCTTC.

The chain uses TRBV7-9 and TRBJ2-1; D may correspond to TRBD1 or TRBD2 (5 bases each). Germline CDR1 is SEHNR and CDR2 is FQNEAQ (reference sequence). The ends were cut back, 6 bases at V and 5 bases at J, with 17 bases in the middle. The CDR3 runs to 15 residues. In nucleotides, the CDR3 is TGTGCCAGCAGGCCCCCGGGGACCACGCACAATGAGCAGTTCTTC. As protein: CASRPPGTTHNEQFF.

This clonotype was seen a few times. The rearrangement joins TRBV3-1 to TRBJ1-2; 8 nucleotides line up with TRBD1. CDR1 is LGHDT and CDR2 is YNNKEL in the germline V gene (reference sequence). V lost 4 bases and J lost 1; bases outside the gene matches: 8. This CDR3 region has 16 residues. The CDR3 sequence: CASSLRTGTVNYGYTF. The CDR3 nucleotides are TGTGCCAGCAGCCTTCGGACAGGGACCGTTAACTATGGCTACACCTTC.

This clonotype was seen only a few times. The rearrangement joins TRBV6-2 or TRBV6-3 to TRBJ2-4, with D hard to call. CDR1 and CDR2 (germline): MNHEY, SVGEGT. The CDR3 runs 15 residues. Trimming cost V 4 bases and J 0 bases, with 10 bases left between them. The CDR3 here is CASSFRALAKNIQYF. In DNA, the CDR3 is TGTGCCAGCAGTTTTAGGGCCCTAGCCAAAAACATTCAGTACTTC.

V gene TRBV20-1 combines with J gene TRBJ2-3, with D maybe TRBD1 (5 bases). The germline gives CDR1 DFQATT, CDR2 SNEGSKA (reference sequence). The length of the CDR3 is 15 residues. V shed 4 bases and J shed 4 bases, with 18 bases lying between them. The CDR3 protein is CSAKAAILGPDTQYF. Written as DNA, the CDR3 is TGCAGTGCTAAGGCTGCGATTTTGGGGCCAGATACGCAGTATTTT.

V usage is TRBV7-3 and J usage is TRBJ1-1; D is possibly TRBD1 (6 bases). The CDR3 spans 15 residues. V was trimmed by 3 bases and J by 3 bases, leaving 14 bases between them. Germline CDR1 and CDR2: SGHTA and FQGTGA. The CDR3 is CASSFGQGRDTEAFF. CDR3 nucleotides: TGTGCCAGCAGCTTTGGGCAGGGGAGGGACACTGAAGCTTTCTTT.

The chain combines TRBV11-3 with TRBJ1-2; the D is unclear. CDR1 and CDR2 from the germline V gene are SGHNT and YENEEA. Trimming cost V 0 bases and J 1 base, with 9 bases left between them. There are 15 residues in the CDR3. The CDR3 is CASSLESGVNYGYTF. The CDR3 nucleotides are TGTGCCAGCAGCTTAGAGTCCGGGGTTAACTATGGCTACACCTTC.

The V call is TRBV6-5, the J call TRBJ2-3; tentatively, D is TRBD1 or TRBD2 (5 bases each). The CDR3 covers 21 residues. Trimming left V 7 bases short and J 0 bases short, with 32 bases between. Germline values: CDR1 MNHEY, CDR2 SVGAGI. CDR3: CASKLTSQGSSFSHSTDTQYF. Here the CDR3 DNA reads TGTGCCAGCAAGTTAACCTCCCAGGGCTCTAGCTTCTCGCATAGCACAGATACGCAGTATTTT.

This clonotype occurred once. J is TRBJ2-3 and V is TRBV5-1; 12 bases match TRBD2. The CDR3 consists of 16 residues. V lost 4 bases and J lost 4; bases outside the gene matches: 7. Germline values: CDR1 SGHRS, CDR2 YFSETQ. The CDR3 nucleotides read TGCGCCAGCAGCCCGGTCGCTAGCGGGGGGGCAGATACGCAGTATTTT. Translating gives CASSPVASGGADTQYF. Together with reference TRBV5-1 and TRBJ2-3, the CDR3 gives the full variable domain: KAGVTQTPRYLIKTRGQQVTLSCSPISGHRSVSWYQQTPGQGLQFLFEYFSETQRNKGNFPGRFSGRQFSNSRSEMNVSTLELGDSALYLCASSPVASGGADTQYFGPGTRLTVL.

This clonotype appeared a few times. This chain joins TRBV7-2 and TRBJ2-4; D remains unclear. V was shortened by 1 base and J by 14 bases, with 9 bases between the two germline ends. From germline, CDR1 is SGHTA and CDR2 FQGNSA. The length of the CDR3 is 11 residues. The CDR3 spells CASSLDKKKYF. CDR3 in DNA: TGTGCCAGCAGCTTAGATAAGAAAAAGTACTTC. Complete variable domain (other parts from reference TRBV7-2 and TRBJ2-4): GAGVSQSPSNKVTEKGKDVELRCDPISGHTALYWYRQSLGQGLEFLIYFQGNSAPDKSGLPSDRFSAERTGGSVSTLTIQRTQQEDSAVYLCASSLDKKKYFGAGTRLSVL.

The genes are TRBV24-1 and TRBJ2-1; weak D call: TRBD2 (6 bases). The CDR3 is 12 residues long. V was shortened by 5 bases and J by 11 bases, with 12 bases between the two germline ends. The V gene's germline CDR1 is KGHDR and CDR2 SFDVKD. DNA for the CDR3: TGTGCCACCAGTGCTACGACTAGAAAGCAGTTCTTC. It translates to CATSATTRKQFF.

The DNA for the CDR3 is TGCAGTGCTAGAGATCTTCGAGCCGGGAACTCCTATAATTCACCCCTCCACTTT. It encodes CSARDLRAGNSYNSPLHF. The J gene is TRBJ1-6, the V gene TRBV20-1; D not resolved. The CDR3 runs 18 residues. Deletions cut 0 bases from V and 0 bases from J, with 15 bases between. The V gene's germline CDR1 is DFQATT and CDR2 SNEGSKA (reference sequence).

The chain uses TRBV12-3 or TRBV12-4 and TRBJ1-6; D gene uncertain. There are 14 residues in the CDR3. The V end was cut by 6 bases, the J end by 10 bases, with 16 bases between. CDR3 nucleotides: TGTGCCAGCAGCGATACCGGGATGGCGTCACCCCTCCACTTT. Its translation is CASSDTGMASPLHF.

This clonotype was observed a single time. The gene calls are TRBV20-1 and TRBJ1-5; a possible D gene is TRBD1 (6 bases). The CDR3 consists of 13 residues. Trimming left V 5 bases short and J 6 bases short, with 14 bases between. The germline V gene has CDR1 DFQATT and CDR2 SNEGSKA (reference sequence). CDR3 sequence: CSAHTGWAQPQHF. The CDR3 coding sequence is TGCAGTGCTCACACAGGGTGGGCTCAGCCCCAGCATTTT.

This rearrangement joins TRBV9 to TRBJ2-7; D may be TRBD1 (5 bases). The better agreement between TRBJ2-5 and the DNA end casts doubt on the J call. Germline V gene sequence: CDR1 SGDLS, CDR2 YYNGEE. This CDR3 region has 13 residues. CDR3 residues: CASSPRGFATQYF. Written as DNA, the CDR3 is TGTGCCAGCAGCCCAAGGGGTTTCGCGACCCAGTACTTC.

CDR3 protein: CSARASGTGPYEQYF. DNA of the CDR3: TGCAGTGCTAGAGCATCCGGGACCGGACCCTACGAGCAGTACTTC. The chain joins TRBV20-1 to TRBJ2-1; D tentatively reads TRBD1 or TRBD2 (5 bases each). The J call may be wrong; the DNA end is better matched by TRBJ2-7. CDR1 and CDR2 from the germline V gene are DFQATT and SNEGSKA (reference sequence). CDR3 size: 15 residues.